This entry lists 30 T cell receptor beta chains sequenced from one sample in a study of blood T cell repertoires in COVID-19. Here immunoSEQ multiplex PCR was the method, and the copy in TCRdb shows in-frame clones only, minus some. This table holds under 250,000 clones, 70% to 90% found once. The material sequenced was peripheral blood. These receptor sequences come from an older woman with active or convalescent COVID-19.

This sequence joins TRBV12-3 or TRBV12-4 and TRBJ2-1; the D gene is possibly TRBD2 (5 bases). This CDR3 spans 12 amino acids. V dropped 4 bases and J dropped 12 bases, with 13 bases sitting between them. In DNA form, the CDR3 reads TGTGCCAGCAGTTCAGCTAGCTCCGGGCAGTTCTTC. This gives the protein CASSSASSGQFF.

The V call is TRBV5-1, the J call TRBJ1-2, with D possibly matching TRBD1 (5 bases). V lost 4 bases to trimming and J lost 8 bases, with 15 bases between them. Per germline, CDR1 SGHRS and CDR2 YFSETQ. The CDR3 length is 13 residues. The CDR3 sequence: CASSLQVYGGYTF. The CDR3 nucleotides read TGCGCCAGCAGCCTACAGGTCTATGGAGGCTACACCTTC.

This clone was counted a few times. The CDR3 nucleotides are TGCAGTGCCAGTTCCAATTGGGGGGGTTCTCATGGCAATCAGCCCCAGCATTTT. The encoded protein is CSASSNWGGSHGNQPQHF. J is TRBJ1-5 and V is TRBV20-1; TRBD1 might be the D (5 bases). CDR3 length equals 18 residues. Germline V gene lookup returns CDR1 DFQATT and CDR2 SNEGSKA (reference sequence). V lost 6 bases, J lost 2 bases, and 26 bases lay in between.

This clone was counted a few times. This rearrangement joins TRBV7-2 to TRBJ2-5; D is ambiguous. Between the trimmed V and J ends, which lost 5 bases and 4 bases, there was a span of 17 bases. Germline CDR1 and CDR2: SGHTA and FQGNSA. The CDR3 loop spans 15 amino acids. The CDR3 sequence: CASSPTLAPRETQYF. CDR3 bases: TGTGCCAGCAGCCCCACCTTGGCACCTCGAGAGACCCAGTACTTC.

V and J are TRBV11-2 and TRBJ1-1, with D possibly being TRBD1 (6 bases). V dropped 4 bases and J dropped 2 bases, with 11 bases sitting between them. There are 14 residues in the CDR3. Germline CDR1 is SGHAT and CDR2 is FQNNGV. CDR3 loop: CASSSRTVNTEAFF. The CDR3 bases are TGTGCCAGCAGCTCAAGGACAGTAAACACTGAAGCTTTCTTT.

This clone was seen just once. The V and J genes are TRBV28 and TRBJ2-2; TRBD2 aligns across 7 bases. The CDR3 sequence is 17 residues long. Germline CDR1 MDHEN, CDR2 SYDVKM. V lost 4 bases, J lost 0 bases, and 8 bases stayed unmatched. The DNA for the CDR3 is TGTGCCAGCAGTTACTGGCCTAGCGGCACGAACACCGGGGAGCTGTTTTTT. Residues: CASSYWPSGTNTGELFF.

This clone occurred once. The chain employs TRBV18 and TRBJ1-2, with D tentatively TRBD1 (5 bases). The CDR3 contains 15 residues. The V gene's germline CDR1 is KGHSH and CDR2 LQKENI. Trimming stripped 2 bases from V and 2 bases from J, with 12 bases between. The CDR3 protein is CASSPGAAENYGYTF. CDR3 DNA sequence: TGTGCCAGCTCACCAGGGGCGGCCGAAAACTATGGCTACACCTTC.

The chain has TRBV6-5 and TRBJ2-7; 8 nucleotides match TRBD1. This CDR3 has 15 amino acids. After removal of 5 bases from V and 6 bases from J, the junction contained 12 bases not matched to a gene. Germline values: CDR1 MNHEY, CDR2 SVGAGI. This CDR3 reads CASSTRTGNLLEQYF. The CDR3 nucleotides read TGTGCCAGCAGTACCAGGACAGGGAACCTCCTCGAGCAGTACTTC.

The chain recombines TRBV30 with TRBJ2-4; TRBD1 matches 9 bases. V shed 3 bases and J 1 base; nucleotides not matched to a gene: 4. The germline V gene encodes CDR1 GTSNPN and CDR2 SVGIG (reference sequence). The CDR3 extends over 15 amino acids. The CDR3 bases are TGTGCCTGGAGGGACACAGGGGGCGCCAAAAACATTCAGTACTTC. Its protein product is CAWRDTGGAKNIQYF.

This sequence joins TRBV6-5 and TRBJ2-1; TRBD1 might be the D (5 bases). Germline CDR1 MNHEY, CDR2 SVGAGI. The CDR3 loop spans 14 amino acids. The ends were cut back, 2 bases at V and 7 bases at J, with 12 bases in the middle. The CDR3 nucleotides are TGTGCCAGCAGTTACCAACTCCAGGGTAATGAGCAGTTCTTC. Translating gives CASSYQLQGNEQFF.

Turning to this clone: The same CDR3 can be traced to other DNA sequences in this sample. The V call is TRBV15, the J call TRBJ1-3; D unclear. Germline V lookup: CDR1 LNHNV, CDR2 YYDKDF (reference sequence). This CDR3 is built from 15 residues. V was clipped by 0 bases and J by 2 bases, with 8 bases between them. CDR3 protein: CATSRDRGPGNTIYF. The CDR3 DNA reads TGTGCCACCAGCAGAGATCGTGGGCCTGGAAACACCATATATTTT. The whole variable domain, filled in from reference TRBV15 and TRBJ1-3, reads DAMVIQNPRYQVTQFGKPVTLSCSQTLNHNVMYWYQQKSSQAPKLLFHYYDKDFNNEADTPDNFQSRRPNTSFCFLDIRSPGLGDTAMYLCATSRDRGPGNTIYFGEGSWLTVV.

The V and J genes are TRBV11-3 and TRBJ2-3; perhaps TRBD1 as D (5 bases). The CDR3 is 14 amino acids. The germline CDR1 and CDR2 sequences are SGHNT and YENEEA. Trimming shortened V by 6 bases and J by 0 bases, and 10 bases separated the two germline ends. CDR3: CASSGASSTDTQYF. The CDR3 bases are TGTGCCAGCAGTGGGGCGTCTAGCACAGATACGCAGTATTTT.

V is TRBV5-1 and J is TRBJ1-1; 7 bases align to TRBD1. V dropped 2 bases and J dropped 7; count of bases not matched to a gene: 11. CDR1 is SGHRS, CDR2 YFSETQ, per germline. CDR3 length: 15 amino acids. CDR3 sequence (DNA): TGCGCCAGCAGCTTAACGGGGGACAGTAAGAATGAAGCTTTCTTT. Translation gives CASSLTGDSKNEAFF.

The rearrangement uses TRBV19 and TRBJ1-2, with 7 bases lining up with TRBD1. CDR3 length: 16 residues. Germline V gives CDR1 LNHDA, CDR2 SQIVND (reference sequence). J gave up 1 base and V 6 bases, and 11 bases lay outside the gene matches. The CDR3: CASRVLGDSDNYGYTF. DNA for the CDR3: TGTGCCAGTAGAGTATTGGGGGACAGCGATAACTATGGCTACACCTTC. The full variable domain, in which reference TRBV19 and TRBJ1-2 provide the parts outside the CDR3, is DGGITQSPKYLFRKEGQNVTLSCEQNLNHDAMYWYRQDPGQGLRLIYYSQIVNDFQKGDIAEGYSVSREKKESFPLTVTSAQKNPTAFYLCASRVLGDSDNYGYTFGSGTRLTVV.

The genes are TRBV2 and TRBJ2-5; D gene uncertain. The germline V gene encodes CDR1 SNHLY and CDR2 FYNNEI. There are 14 residues in the CDR3. V was cut by 3 bases and J by 3 bases, with 11 bases left in between. CDR3 loop: CASSESVAEETQYF. Here the CDR3 DNA reads TGTGCCAGCAGTGAGTCGGTTGCCGAAGAGACCCAGTACTTC.

The V gene is TRBV6-1, the J gene TRBJ1-4; 8 bases map to TRBD1. The CDR3 has 19 residues. The germline V gene encodes CDR1 MNHNS and CDR2 SASEGT. V was clipped by 0 bases and J by 5 bases; unmatched bases: 14. CDR3 nucleotides: TGTGCCAGCAGTGAAGCGCTCCCTTTATGGACAGGGATGAATGAAAAACTGTTTTTT. This translates into CASSEALPLWTGMNEKLFF.

CDR3 in DNA: TGTGCTAGTGGCCTCGGACAGGGTTCTGAAAAACTGTTTTTT. Translating gives CASGLGQGSEKLFF. The V call is TRBV12-5, the J call TRBJ1-4; 8 positions agree with TRBD1. This CDR3 is 14 amino acids long. CDR1 is LGHNT, CDR2 FRNRAP, per germline. V lost 6 bases to trimming and J lost 7 bases; unmatched junction nucleotides: 7.

The chain couples TRBV6-5 to TRBJ2-3; possible D gene TRBD1, 6 bases. Germline V gene data show CDR1 as MNHEY and CDR2 as SVGAGI. The CDR3 totals 14 residues. Trimming cost V 4 bases and J 5 bases, with 13 bases left between them. The CDR3 protein is CASSSQQGIDTQYF. As DNA, the CDR3 is TGTGCCAGCAGTTCTCAACAGGGAATAGATACGCAGTATTTT.

V is TRBV5-4 and J is TRBJ2-7, with 9 nucleotides matching TRBD2. CDR3 length equals 17 residues. V gave up 0 bases and J gave up 2 bases; unmatched junction bases: 9. From germline, CDR1 is SGHNT and CDR2 YYREEE (reference sequence). The CDR3 region has the DNA TGTGCCAGCAGCTTGGGACCGACTAGCGGTAATCCCTACGAGCAGTACTTC. Its translation: CASSLGPTSGNPYEQYF. Full variable domain (missing parts from reference TRBV5-4 and TRBJ2-7): ETGVTQSPTHLIKTRGQQVTLRCSSQSGHNTVSWYQQALGQGPQFIFQYYREEENGRGNFPPRFSGLQFPNYSSELNVNALELDDSALYLCASSLGPTSGNPYEQYFGPGTRLTVT.

In its sample, this clone was seen a few times. CDR3 bases: TGTGCCAGCAGCTCCGGGACAGGGTTGGTAACTGAAGCTTTCTTT. As protein: CASSSGTGLVTEAFF. This sequence joins TRBV7-9 and TRBJ1-1; 9 bases match TRBD1. CDR1 is SEHNR and CDR2 is FQNEAQ in the germline V gene (reference sequence). V trimming: 4 bases; J trimming: 5 bases; junction bases outside the gene matches: 8. The CDR3 spans 15 residues.

The chain couples TRBV11-2 to TRBJ2-1; tentatively, D is TRBD1 (5 bases). This CDR3 region has 17 residues. V dropped 2 bases and J dropped 7 bases, with 21 bases sitting between them. Germline V gene data show CDR1 as SGHAT and CDR2 as FQNNGV. The CDR3 protein is CASSLQGWGNPRNEQFF. Written as DNA, the CDR3 is TGTGCCAGCAGCTTACAGGGTTGGGGAAACCCGAGGAATGAGCAGTTCTTC.

The chain links TRBV28 to TRBJ2-2; D remains ambiguous. This CDR3 has 16 amino acids. Germline V CDR1 and CDR2: MDHEN, SYDVKM. V was cut by 2 bases and J by 4 bases, with 14 bases left in between. The chain's CDR3 is CASSLEAAASTGELFF. The CDR3 DNA reads as TGTGCCAGCAGTTTAGAGGCGGCAGCAAGCACCGGGGAGCTGTTTTTT.

J is TRBJ2-5 and V is TRBV30, with TRBD2 matching over 8 bases. V trimming: 5 bases; J trimming: 1 base; junction bases outside the gene matches: 6. This CDR3 has 14 residues. Germline CDR1 and CDR2: GTSNPN and SVGIG (reference sequence). The CDR3 DNA sequence: TGTGCCTGGTCGACTAGCGCGCGCCAAGAGACCCAGTACTTC. It yields the protein CAWSTSARQETQYF.

The chain recombines TRBV18 with TRBJ2-2; possibly TRBD2 for D (6 bases). From germline, CDR1 is KGHSH and CDR2 LQKENI. V lost 4 bases to trimming and J lost 4 bases, with 10 bases between them. This CDR3 is built from 14 residues. The CDR3 DNA is TGTGCCAGCTCACAGGAGGGATTCACCGGGGAGCTGTTTTTT. Amino acid sequence: CASSQEGFTGELFF.

The chain carries TRBV19 and TRBJ1-1; TRBD1 is a possible D gene (6 bases). With 10 bases removed from V and 6 bases from J, the gap between germline ends came to 24 bases. The CDR3 totals 15 residues. Looked up from germline, CDR1 is LNHDA and CDR2 is SQIVND (reference sequence). CDR3: CATHFKRGGASEAFF. In DNA form, the CDR3 reads TGTGCCACCCACTTCAAAAGGGGGGGAGCGTCTGAAGCTTTCTTT.

The chain uses TRBV3-1 (or the pseudogene TRBV3-2) and TRBJ1-5, with 9 positions matching TRBD1. Germline values: CDR1 LGHDT, CDR2 YNNKEL (reference sequence). J lost 2 bases, V lost 5 bases, and 10 bases had no gene match. The CDR3 contains 17 residues. CDR3 bases: TGTGCCAGCAGCGACGGACAGGGGCTCTTTGGCAATCAGCCCCAGCATTTT. Its protein product is CASSDGQGLFGNQPQHF.

The chain joins TRBV19 to TRBJ1-5; no clear D. V lost 1 base and J lost 11, with 24 bases in between. There are 17 residues in the CDR3. Germline loops: CDR1 LNHDA, CDR2 SQIVND (reference sequence). CDR3: CASSIVVVGHKSVAQHF. CDR3 DNA sequence: TGTGCCAGTAGTATAGTGGTGGTTGGCCACAAGTCAGTGGCCCAGCATTTT. The whole variable domain, remainder taken from reference TRBV19 and TRBJ1-5, is DGGITQSPKYLFRKEGQNVTLSCEQNLNHDAMYWYRQDPGQGLRLIYYSQIVNDFQKGDIAEGYSVSREKKESFPLTVTSAQKNPTAFYLCASSIVVVGHKSVAQHFGDGTRLSIL.

The chain is built from TRBV27 and TRBJ2-6; D perhaps matches TRBD1 (6 bases). The V end was cut by 1 base, the J end by 0 bases, with 10 bases between. From germline, CDR1 is MNHEY and CDR2 SMNVEV (reference sequence). The CDR3 extends over 17 amino acids. CDR3 sequence (DNA): TGTGCCAGCAGTTTATTTGGGGGCCTCTCTGGGGCCAACGTCCTGACTTTC. This codes for CASSLFGGLSGANVLTF. Full variable domain (missing parts from reference TRBV27 and TRBJ2-6): EAQVTQNPRYLITVTGKKLTVTCSQNMNHEYMSWYRQDPGLGLRQIYYSMNVEVTDKGDVPEGYKVSRKEKRNFPLILESPSPNQTSLYFCASSLFGGLSGANVLTFGAGSRLTVL.

This clone was observed a handful of times. For the CDR3, the DNA is TGTGCCAGCAGCGCCAGGACAGTTATTGAAGCTTTCTTT. Amino acid sequence: CASSARTVIEAFF. This chain joins TRBV7-9 and TRBJ1-1; tentatively, D is TRBD1 (6 bases). The CDR3 contains 13 residues. V dropped 5 bases and J dropped 7 bases, with 14 bases sitting between them. CDR1 and CDR2 (germline): SEHNR, FQNEAQ (reference sequence).

This chain uses TRBV2 with TRBJ2-7; 9 positions agree with TRBD1. Germline V gives CDR1 SNHLY, CDR2 FYNNEI. The V segment lost 6 bases and the J segment 3 bases; nucleotides outside the gene matches: 15. This CDR3 comprises 17 residues. CDR3 DNA sequence: TGTGCCAGCAGGCCCGGGACAGGGTCCGGCCTGGGCTACGAGCAGTACTTC. Translated: CASRPGTGSGLGYEQYF.